This entry lists 18 T cell receptor beta chains sequenced from one sample in a study of blood T cell repertoires in COVID-19 (dated by TCRdb to the early 2020s). The receptor library was made with the immunoSEQ multiplex PCR assay. TCRdb obtained this table from immuneACCESS and retained in-frame rearrangements with V and J assigned. These tables miss some clones; where compared with another copy, unresolved V genes account for less than half of the shortfall, and the remainder is unexplained. Counted in this sample were some 150,000 clones; about 87% of them appeared once. Jointly, the top ten make up less than 0.95% of the sample. The sample was peripheral blood. The source is a woman between 50 and 59 years old with acute or convalescent COVID-19.

This chain connects TRBV12-5 to TRBJ2-2; 10 bases match TRBD2. V trimming: 2 bases; J trimming: 5 bases; junction bases outside the gene matches: 5. The CDR3 consists of 16 residues. Germline CDR1 LGHNT, CDR2 FRNRAP. In DNA form, the CDR3 reads TGTGCTAGTGGTTTGAGAGCGGGAGGGGTAACCGGGGAGCTGTTTTTT. It yields the protein CASGLRAGGVTGELFF. The full variable domain, rest sourced from reference TRBV12-5 and TRBJ2-2, is DARVTQTPRHKVTEMGQEVTMRCQPILGHNTVFWYRQTMMQGLELLAYFRNRAPLDDSGMPKDRFSAEMPDATLATLKIQPSEPRDSAVYFCASGLRAGGVTGELFFGEGSRLTVL.

The genes are TRBV6-4 and TRBJ1-6; 9 bases fit TRBD1. The CDR3 is 16 residues long. V lost 6 bases, J lost 7 bases, and 10 bases stayed unmatched. Germline CDR1 is MRHNA and CDR2 is SNTAGT. CDR3 nucleotide sequence: TGTGCCAGCAGAAACCGGGACAGGGTAAGAAATTCACCCCTCCACTTT. It encodes CASRNRDRVRNSPLHF.

This clone is a singleton in its sample. The V and J genes are TRBV21-1 and TRBJ2-1; the table names TRBD2, a call not compared with the DNA. TRBV21-1 is a pseudogene segment. The CDR3 sequence is 15 residues long. The chain's CDR3 is CASSNGGSGYNEQFF. The CDR3 nucleotides read TGTGCCAGCAGCAACGGGGGTAGCGGGTACAATGAGCAGTTCTTC.

Concerning this clone itself: Other DNA sequences in this sample translate to the same CDR3. The rearrangement uses TRBV18 and TRBJ1-1, with D possibly being TRBD1 (5 bases). The CDR3 extends over 13 amino acids. The V and J ends lost 3 bases and 0 bases respectively, with 5 bases between them. Germline V gene data show CDR1 as KGHSH and CDR2 as LQKENI. The DNA for the CDR3 is TGTGCCAGCTCACCGGACATGAACACTGAAGCTTTCTTT. Translated: CASSPDMNTEAFF.

This clone turned up a few times. The chain joins TRBV9 to TRBJ2-7, with 8 bases matching TRBD2. The trim removed 4 bases at V and 4 bases at J, leaving 13 bases unmatched. The germline V gene encodes CDR1 SGDLS and CDR2 YYNGEE. The CDR3 consists of 16 residues. The CDR3: CASSIGTSSTLYEQYF. The CDR3 DNA reads as TGTGCCAGCAGCATCGGGACTAGTAGTACCCTTTACGAGCAGTACTTC.

This sequence joins TRBV24-1 and TRBJ2-7, with D perhaps matching TRBD2 (6 bases). Germline-derived CDR1 and CDR2 are KGHDR and SFDVKD. Trimming left V 6 bases short and J 2 bases short, with 10 bases between. There are 13 residues in the CDR3. The DNA for the CDR3 is TGTGCCACCAGTCCGGGCGGGACCTACGAGCAGTACTTC. Protein product: CATSPGGTYEQYF.

The J gene is TRBJ2-7, the V gene TRBV6-5; TRBD1 matches at 7 bases. CDR1 and CDR2 (germline): MNHEY, SVGAGI. CDR3 length equals 15 residues. V shed 5 bases, J shed 1 base, and the junction held 8 bases outside the gene matches. CDR3 DNA: TGTGCCAGCAGTCCGGGGACAGACCAATCCTACGAGCAGTACTTC. It codes for CASSPGTDQSYEQYF.

The chain couples TRBV12-3 or TRBV12-4 to TRBJ2-1; D unresolved. The CDR3 totals 11 residues. Trimming left V 7 bases short and J 3 bases short, with 4 bases between. The CDR3 DNA follows: TGTGCCAGCACAGACTACAATGAGCAGTTCTTC. Its protein is CASTDYNEQFF.

The chain combines TRBV30 with TRBJ1-2; weak D call: TRBD1 (5 bases). The V end was cut by 3 bases, the J end by 8 bases, with 7 bases between. Germline V CDR1 and CDR2: GTSNPN, SVGIG (reference sequence). The CDR3 runs to 10 residues. The CDR3 loop reads CAWRQGGYTF. CDR3 in DNA: TGTGCCTGGAGGCAGGGCGGCTACACCTTC.

The chain links TRBV29-1 to TRBJ1-1; 9 bases map to TRBD1. There are 13 residues in the CDR3. Germline CDR1 and CDR2: SQVTM and ANQGSEA. V shed 4 bases and J 7 bases; nucleotides not matched to a gene: 7. The CDR3 loop is CSVAVAGQGEAFF. Written as DNA, the CDR3 is TGCAGCGTTGCCGTGGCGGGACAGGGTGAAGCTTTCTTT.

V gene TRBV12-3 or TRBV12-4 combines with J gene TRBJ2-1; D is unresolved. Trimming cost V 3 bases and J 5 bases, with 8 bases left between them. The CDR3 loop spans 13 amino acids. The CDR3 spells CASSFYPDNEQFF. The CDR3 region has the DNA TGTGCCAGCAGTTTTTACCCGGACAATGAGCAGTTCTTC.

The chain is built from TRBV10-1 and TRBJ2-2, with 8 bases that match TRBD2. The CDR3 loop spans 17 amino acids. Germline values: CDR1 WNHNN, CDR2 SYGVQD (reference sequence). After removal of 0 bases from V and 5 bases from J, the junction contained 8 bases not matched to a gene. CDR3 nucleotide sequence: TGCGCCAGCAGTGAGTCTAGAAGCGGGAGAAAAACCGGGGAGCTGTTTTTT. Translating gives CASSESRSGRKTGELFF.

This chain links TRBV19 with TRBJ2-2, with D maybe TRBD2 (6 bases). V was pared by 4 bases and J by 7 bases, with 19 bases between. CDR3 length: 16 amino acids. Germline assignment: CDR1 LNHDA and CDR2 SQIVND (reference sequence). CDR3 bases: TGTGCCAGTAGTAGGGCCCGGACGGCGGGAAACGGGGAGCTGTTTTTT. This encodes CASSRARTAGNGELFF.

The chain has TRBV2 and TRBJ2-7; 9 bases are a match to TRBD1. Trimming cost V 4 bases and J 3 bases; bases outside gene matches: 10. Germline assignment: CDR1 SNHLY and CDR2 FYNNEI. The CDR3 covers 16 residues. CDR3 loop: CASSVRRDRVGYEQYF. The CDR3 DNA follows: TGTGCCAGCAGTGTCCGCCGGGACAGGGTGGGCTACGAGCAGTACTTC.

This clone was seen once. The rearrangement uses TRBV6-5 and TRBJ1-2; a possible D gene is TRBD1 (5 bases). Trimming stripped 2 bases from V and 3 bases from J, with 7 bases between. The CDR3 is made up of 13 amino acids. Germline V gene data show CDR1 as MNHEY and CDR2 as SVGAGI. CDR3 region: CASSYGTDYGYTF. CDR3 in DNA: TGTGCCAGCAGTTACGGGACTGACTATGGCTACACCTTC.

The rearrangement links TRBV4-1 to TRBJ2-3; D is perhaps TRBD1 (6 bases). V gave up 5 bases and J gave up 6 bases, with 12 bases separating them. This CDR3 has 13 amino acids. Germline V gene data show CDR1 as MGHRA and CDR2 as YSYEKL. The CDR3 here is CASSIADRDTQYF. CDR3 sequence (DNA): TGCGCCAGCAGCATAGCCGACAGGGATACGCAGTATTTT.

V gene TRBV5-1 combines with J gene TRBJ2-2, with 11 bases lining up with TRBD2. The germline CDR1 and CDR2 sequences are SGHRS and YFSETQ. V shed 5 bases and J 6 bases; nucleotides not matched to a gene: 9. The CDR3 extends over 16 amino acids. CDR3 protein: CASRRISGREAGELFF. In nucleotides, the CDR3 is TGCGCCAGCAGGAGGATTAGCGGGAGGGAGGCCGGGGAGCTGTTTTTT.

The V call is TRBV30, the J call TRBJ1-2, with TRBD1 matching 11 bases. The germline V gene has CDR1 GTSNPN and CDR2 SVGIG (reference sequence). CDR3 length: 13 residues. Losses at the gene ends were 3 bases for V and 7 bases for J; bases not matched to a gene: 4. The CDR3 DNA is TGTGCCTGGAGCCCGGGACAGGGGGGTGGCTACACCTTC. Residues: CAWSPGQGGGYTF.